The clone carrying this T cell receptor beta chain occurred many times. Its antigen is not known. The assay used deep level. Sorted-subset replicate PCRs used about 180 ng DNA, roughly 28,000 T cell genomes. Clones were sequenced by immunoSEQ multiplex PCR, and TCRdb holds only the in-frame ones, with some missing. The data show around 88,000 clones, with under 70% seen just once and 35% to 55% held by the top ten. The sample originates from a study of shared clonotypes between healthy human individuals. Study outcomes and limitations: On the whole, naive subsets had larger estimated richness than memory subsets had.

The CDR3 spans 15 residues. Germline V CDR1 and CDR2: LNHNV, YYDKDF (reference sequence). Trimming took off 5 bases at V and 3 bases at J, with 14 bases between the two ends. Only Caucasian adults living in Nashville, Tennessee served as donors. This sequence joins TRBV15 and TRBJ2-1; D may be TRBD2 (5 bases). This TCR derives from a man aged 25-45 years in good health. Input material: memory CD8+ T cells sorted from blood. Subset: CD45RO+ cells pooled with CCR7-negative TemRA cells. CDR3 loop: CATSSLASSYNEQFF. The DNA of the CDR3 is TGTGCCACCAGCTCCCTGGCTAGCAGCTACAATGAGCAGTTCTTC. Complete variable domain (other parts from reference TRBV15 and TRBJ2-1): DAMVIQNPRYQVTQFGKPVTLSCSQTLNHNVMYWYQQKSSQAPKLLFHYYDKDFNNEADTPDNFQSRRPNTSFCFLDIRSPGLGDTAMYLCATSSLASSYNEQFFGPGTRLTVL.